The clone carrying this TCR beta chain has more than one count but fewer than ten. Diagnoses were made from clinical symptoms, serum measures (thyroxine and TRAb), thyroid ultrasound and orbital computed tomography. Using RNA transcripts as the source, TCR beta CDR3 regions were amplified. First-round RT-PCR of the TCR CDR3 relied on the HTBI primer set. Each CDR3 protein gets one entry after TCRdb re-called the multiplex PCR reads with MiXCR. This table has a few hundred thousand distinct CDR3 sequences, around 25% appearing once. This sample was taken from a study of T cells in Graves' hyperthyroidism and ophthalmopathy. The CDR3 contains 18 residues. Losses at the gene ends were 2 bases for V and 5 bases for J; bases not matched to a gene: 15. Germline V gene data show CDR1 as SGHRS and CDR2 as YFSETQ.

The V and J genes are TRBV5-1 and TRBJ2-5, with TRBD1 matching over 10 bases. The TCR comes from a man aged 50 or older with Graves' hyperthyroidism. Sample: blood. This chain's CDR3 is CASSLLPERRQGAETQYF. The CDR3 DNA sequence: TGCGCCAGCAGCTTATTACCCGAACGGAGACAGGGGGCTGAGACCCAGTACTTC.